These 3 T cell receptor beta chains were all obtained from the same sample, sequenced in a study of CD8 T cells in ankylosing spondylitis. TCRdb re-analysed the 5' RACE reads in MiXCR, keeping a single row per CDR3 protein. The top ten clones hold approximately 5% of a sample with 200,000 to 250,000 distinct CDR3 sequences, over 7% of them seen once. The sample was blood, either unsorted or a sorted T cell fraction (not recorded which). These receptors were taken from a female donor with ankylosing spondylitis or in good health (not recorded which).

This chain links TRBV20-1 with TRBJ2-1, with a tentative D call TRBD1 (7 bases). Germline V lookup: CDR1 DFQATT, CDR2 SNEGSKA (reference sequence). The CDR3 spans 13 residues. V was clipped by 5 bases and J by 2 bases, with 10 bases between them. CDR3 loop: CSAGGTAYNEQFF. The CDR3 DNA sequence: TGCAGTGCTGGCGGGACAGCCTACAATGAGCAGTTCTTC.

This clonotype was seen repeatedly, ten times or more. The chain couples TRBV21-1 to TRBJ2-1; the table's D call, TRBD1, has no DNA check behind it. TRBV21-1 is classified as a pseudogene. The CDR3 spans 18 residues. CDR3 protein: CASSKDETASLEFDEQFF. In nucleotides, the CDR3 is TGTGCCAGCAGCAAGGATGAGACAGCCTCTCTAGAGTTCGATGAGCAGTTCTTC.

There are many counts of this clonotype. V and J are TRBV7-2 and TRBJ1-2; D may be TRBD1 (6 bases). Germline CDR1 and CDR2: SGHTA and FQGNSA. V was clipped by 3 bases and J by 2 bases, with 10 bases between them. The CDR3 is 14 residues long. The CDR3 spells CASSLDSQNYGYTF. DNA for the CDR3: TGTGCCAGCAGCTTGGACAGCCAAAACTATGGCTACACCTTC. The full variable domain, its missing parts supplied by reference TRBV7-2 and TRBJ1-2, is GAGVSQSPSNKVTEKGKDVELRCDPISGHTALYWYRQSLGQGLEFLIYFQGNSAPDKSGLPSDRFSAERTGGSVSTLTIQRTQQEDSAVYLCASSLDSQNYGYTFGSGTRLTVV.